The present T cell receptor beta chain was sequenced within a study of T cell repertoires in cytomegalovirus infection. There are 15 residues in the CDR3. Trimming pared 5 bases from V and 0 bases from J, leaving 14 bases between. Germline V CDR1 and CDR2: LNHDA, SQIVND (reference sequence). On this clonotype itself: The antigen is unknown.

TCRdb used MiXCR to reprocess the reads, holding one entry per CDR3 protein. The profile shows roughly 860,000 distinct CDR3 sequences, 32% of them singletons. This sequence originates from a human donor in good health (CMV status not recorded). Some clones in this sample may be carry-over from other donors' samples. The V and J genes are TRBV19 and TRBJ2-7; D possibly corresponds to TRBD2 (6 bases). Sequencing used cultured CD8+ T cells from PBMCs, obtained from culture after CMV antigen stimulation. CDR3 sequence: CASSPTGDSSYEQYF. CDR3 DNA sequence: TGTGCCAGTAGTCCCACGGGAGACAGCTCCTACGAGCAGTACTTC.